These 28 T cell receptor beta chains were all obtained from the same sample, sequenced in a study of blood T cell repertoires in COVID-19. Using immunoSEQ multiplex PCR, the repertoire was profiled, and TCRdb retains in-frame clones only, with some absent. The table records 70,000 to 95,000 clones, roughly 85% of them present only once. The sample taken for sequencing was peripheral blood. These TCRs come from an older woman with acute or convalescent COVID-19.

This clone turned up a few times. J is TRBJ1-5 and V is TRBV19; D is ambiguous. This CDR3 comprises 12 residues. V was clipped by 4 bases and J by 5 bases, with 6 bases between them. Germline CDR1 is LNHDA and CDR2 is SQIVND (reference sequence). The CDR3 loop reads CASSRGDQPQHF. The CDR3 coding sequence is TGTGCCAGTAGTAGGGGAGATCAGCCCCAGCATTTT. Based on the CDR3 plus reference TRBV19 and TRBJ1-5, the full variable domain is DGGITQSPKYLFRKEGQNVTLSCEQNLNHDAMYWYRQDPGQGLRLIYYSQIVNDFQKGDIAEGYSVSREKKESFPLTVTSAQKNPTAFYLCASSRGDQPQHFGDGTRLSIL.

This clone was counted between two and nine times. The rearrangement joins TRBV3-1 (or the pseudogene TRBV3-2) to TRBJ1-1; D remains ambiguous. CDR3 length equals 14 residues. Germline V gene sequence: CDR1 LGHDT, CDR2 YNNKEL (reference sequence). V lost 3 bases and J 1 base, leaving 9 bases between the germline ends. The CDR3 protein is CASSQTIGNTEAFF. In DNA form, the CDR3 reads TGTGCCAGCAGCCAGACTATCGGGAACACTGAAGCTTTCTTT.

A word on this clone: The same CDR3 arises from other DNA sequences in this sample as well. The chain couples TRBV6-6 to TRBJ1-1, with 8 bases that match TRBD1. The CDR3 consists of 14 residues. V lost 5 bases and J lost 4; bases outside the gene matches: 6. Germline V lookup: CDR1 MNHNY, CDR2 SVGAGI (reference sequence). The CDR3 sequence is CASSPGQGTTEAFF. The CDR3 DNA follows: TGTGCCAGCAGTCCCGGACAGGGAACCACTGAAGCTTTCTTT.

This chain links TRBV2 with TRBJ2-5, with D uncertain. The V and J ends lost 8 bases and 5 bases respectively, with 6 bases between them. Germline CDR1 SNHLY, CDR2 FYNNEI. The CDR3 spans 10 residues. CDR3 nucleotide sequence: TGTGCCAGCTCTATTGAGACCCAGTACTTC. Translating gives CASSIETQYF.

This sequence joins TRBV7-9 and TRBJ1-4, with D possibly being TRBD1 (5 bases). This CDR3 is 13 amino acids long. Trimming pared 5 bases from V and 10 bases from J, leaving 14 bases between. The germline CDR1 and CDR2 sequences are SEHNR and FQNEAQ (reference sequence). The CDR3 DNA reads as TGTGCCAGCAGCCCTGGGGGGTTGGGAAAACTGTTTTTT. Encoded protein: CASSPGGLGKLFF.

The chain links TRBV19 to TRBJ1-3; no clear D. Germline lookup yields CDR1 LNHDA and CDR2 SQIVND (reference sequence). Trimming pared 7 bases from V and 3 bases from J, leaving 10 bases between. The CDR3 has 13 amino acids. The CDR3 DNA sequence: TGTGCCAGTAAGAACGGAGTTGGAAACACCATATATTTT. Amino acids: CASKNGVGNTIYF.

This clone was counted a single time. The chain couples TRBV2 to TRBJ1-5; no reliable D call. From germline, CDR1 is SNHLY and CDR2 FYNNEI. There are 14 residues in the CDR3. Trimming stripped 4 bases from V and 5 bases from J, with 12 bases between. The CDR3 region is CASSVQREYQPQHF. DNA for the CDR3: TGTGCCAGCAGTGTGCAAAGGGAGTATCAGCCCCAGCATTTT.

V and J are TRBV7-2 and TRBJ1-1; 7 nucleotides agree with TRBD1. The CDR3 runs 15 residues. The germline gives CDR1 SGHTA, CDR2 FQGNSA. J lost 5 bases, V lost 1 base, and 7 bases had no gene match. Written as DNA, the CDR3 is TGTGCCAGCAGCTTAGGCCCACAGGGGCGGACTGAAGCTTTCTTT. Translating it yields CASSLGPQGRTEAFF.

This clone was recorded once. V usage is TRBV5-1 and J usage is TRBJ1-1; a possible D gene is TRBD1 (6 bases). Germline V gene sequence: CDR1 SGHRS, CDR2 YFSETQ. The CDR3 consists of 15 residues. V was shortened by 4 bases and J by 4 bases, with 17 bases between the two germline ends. CDR3 loop: CASSTEQGLGTEAFF. The CDR3 DNA sequence: TGCGCCAGCAGCACCGAACAGGGTCTAGGCACTGAAGCTTTCTTT.

A few counts support this clone. The V and J genes are TRBV14 and TRBJ1-1; D is unclear. In germline, CDR1 is SGHDN, CDR2 FVKESK. CDR3 length: 16 amino acids. Trimming left V 0 bases short and J 4 bases short, with 15 bases between. Here the CDR3 DNA reads TGTGCCAGCAGCCAAGATCGCCCAGGCCGTTCCACTGAAGCTTTCTTT. Translation gives CASSQDRPGRSTEAFF. Full variable domain (rest looked up from reference TRBV14 and TRBJ1-1): EAGVTQFPSHSVIEKGQTVTLRCDPISGHDNLYWYRRVMGKEIKFLLHFVKESKQDESGMPNNRFLAERTGGTYSTLKVQPAELEDSGVYFCASSQDRPGRSTEAFFGQGTRLTVV.

The CDR3, as DNA: TGTGCCAGCGGGACCGGAGGGTACACTGAAGCTTTCTTT. Translating it yields CASGTGGYTEAFF. The chain links TRBV6-5 to TRBJ1-1, with D perhaps TRBD1 (5 bases). This CDR3 comprises 13 residues. Trimming stripped 8 bases from V and 3 bases from J, with 13 bases between. CDR1 and CDR2 (germline): MNHEY, SVGAGI.

V and J are TRBV29-1 and TRBJ2-7, with D uncertain. The CDR3 has 11 amino acids. With 5 bases removed from V and 2 bases from J, the gap between germline ends came to 7 bases. Germline CDR1 reads SQVTM; CDR2 reads ANQGSEA. Written as DNA, the CDR3 is TGCAGCGTTACAGAAGCCTACGAGCAGTACTTC. The encoded protein is CSVTEAYEQYF.

The rearrangement uses TRBV2 and TRBJ2-1; D is perhaps TRBD1 (6 bases). The V end was cut by 7 bases, the J end by 6 bases, with 13 bases between. The CDR3 extends over 13 amino acids. Germline CDR1 is SNHLY and CDR2 is FYNNEI. CDR3 amino acids: CASTRGLFNEQFF. CDR3 DNA sequence: TGTGCCAGCACCAGGGGATTATTCAATGAGCAGTTCTTC.

The CDR3 spells CASSLTVSGNTIYF. CDR3 bases: TGTGCCAGCAGCTTGACAGTCTCTGGAAACACCATATATTTT. The chain recombines TRBV7-9 with TRBJ1-3; possible D gene TRBD1, 5 bases. The V end was cut by 3 bases, the J end by 0 bases, with 6 bases between. The CDR3 runs to 14 residues. The germline V gene has CDR1 SEHNR and CDR2 FQNEAQ (reference sequence). Drawing the rest from reference TRBV7-9 and TRBJ1-3, the complete variable domain is DTGVSQNPRHKITKRGQNVTFRCDPISEHNRLYWYRQTLGQGPEFLTYFQNEAQLEKSRLLSDRFSAERPKGSFSTLEIQRTEQGDSAMYLCASSLTVSGNTIYFGEGSWLTVV.

The sample holds a few counts of this clone. J is TRBJ1-2 and V is TRBV5-1; 9 bases are shared with TRBD1. This CDR3 region has 16 residues. Germline CDR1 reads SGHRS; CDR2 reads YFSETQ. The J segment lost 6 bases and the V segment lost 0 bases, leaving 9 bases of the junction unmatched. The CDR3 loop reads CASSLGPSGTGNGYTF. Here the CDR3 DNA reads TGCGCCAGCAGCTTGGGTCCTTCCGGGACAGGGAATGGCTACACCTTC.

The J gene is TRBJ1-5, the V gene TRBV19; D might be TRBD1 (6 bases). Deletions cut 6 bases from V and 2 bases from J, with 17 bases between. Germline V gives CDR1 LNHDA, CDR2 SQIVND (reference sequence). The CDR3 contains 16 residues. The CDR3 reads CASSDRGTAGNQPQHF. In DNA, the CDR3 is TGTGCCAGTAGCGATAGGGGGACGGCAGGCAATCAGCCCCAGCATTTT.

V gene TRBV27 combines with J gene TRBJ2-7; 7 positions match TRBD1. After removal of 0 bases from V and 0 bases from J, the junction contained 2 bases not matched to a gene. The CDR3 sequence is 15 residues long. The V gene's germline CDR1 is MNHEY and CDR2 SMNVEV (reference sequence). In DNA, the CDR3 is TGTGCCAGCAGTTTATCGGGACAGCTCTCCTACGAGCAGTACTTC. Its translation: CASSLSGQLSYEQYF.

The chain uses TRBV5-1 and TRBJ1-4, with D unresolved. V was pared by 4 bases and J by 7 bases, with 14 bases between. The germline gives CDR1 SGHRS, CDR2 YFSETQ. The CDR3 runs 14 residues. The CDR3 region has the DNA TGCGCCAGCAGCGTAGGAGGACGTGGTGAAAAACTGTTTTTT. Translating it yields CASSVGGRGEKLFF.

For the CDR3, the DNA is TGTGCCAGCAGTTTAGGTAGAAATCAGCCCCAGCATTTT. Translation: CASSLGRNQPQHF. The chain links TRBV27 to TRBJ1-5, with unresolved D. The CDR3 covers 13 residues. Germline values: CDR1 MNHEY, CDR2 SMNVEV (reference sequence). The V end was cut by 2 bases, the J end by 4 bases, with 6 bases between.

This chain connects TRBV5-1 to TRBJ1-5, with D unclear. Germline-derived CDR1 and CDR2 are SGHRS and YFSETQ. Trimming removed 4 bases at V and 0 bases at J, with 5 bases between. The length of the CDR3 is 13 residues. This CDR3 is CASSAASNQPQHF. CDR3 bases: TGCGCCAGCAGCGCGGCTAGCAATCAGCCCCAGCATTTT.

The CDR3 sequence is CASKLAVQETQYF. The CDR3 region has the DNA TGTGCCAGCAAGTTGGCAGTCCAAGAGACCCAGTACTTC. The chain is built from TRBV27 and TRBJ2-5, with D uncertain. Trimming left V 7 bases short and J 1 base short, with 10 bases between. CDR1 and CDR2 from the germline V gene are MNHEY and SMNVEV (reference sequence). CDR3 length: 13 residues.

This rearrangement joins TRBV6-6 to TRBJ1-2; 7 bases match TRBD1. The germline V gene encodes CDR1 MNHNY and CDR2 SVGAGI (reference sequence). Losses at the gene ends were 5 bases for V and 4 bases for J; bases not matched to a gene: 16. This CDR3 is built from 17 residues. Written as DNA, the CDR3 is TGTGCCAGCAGTCGCAGTGGCAGGGGGGTCTCTGGCTATGGCTACACCTTC. Amino acids: CASSRSGRGVSGYGYTF.

The rearrangement joins TRBV28 to TRBJ1-1, with 7 nucleotides matching TRBD1. With 6 bases clipped from V and 3 bases from J, the junction kept 10 bases outside the gene matches. This CDR3 has 15 residues. The germline V gene has CDR1 MDHEN and CDR2 SYDVKM. The CDR3 region has the DNA TGTGCCAGCAGCCTATCAGGGGGTGGTTACACTGAAGCTTTCTTT. Its protein is CASSLSGGGYTEAFF.

The chain links TRBV7-3 to TRBJ1-3, with 8 bases that match TRBD1. This CDR3 contains 15 residues. V gave up 5 bases and J gave up 2 bases; unmatched junction bases: 5. CDR1 and CDR2 (germline): SGHTA, FQGTGA. The CDR3 nucleotides are TGTGCCAGCAGCCTTATGACAGGGGCTGGAAACACCATATATTTT. Translation gives CASSLMTGAGNTIYF. Full variable domain (rest looked up from reference TRBV7-3 and TRBJ1-3): GAGVSQTPSNKVTEKGKYVELRCDPISGHTALYWYRQSLGQGPEFLIYFQGTGAADDSGLPNDRFFAVRPEGSVSTLKIQRTERGDSAVYLCASSLMTGAGNTIYFGEGSWLTVV.

A remark on this clone: One end of the junction varies from germline; a read error may be responsible. The gene calls are TRBV12-3 or TRBV12-4 and TRBJ2-1; D is unclear. The CDR3 is 12 amino acids. The DNA for the CDR3 is TGTGCCAGCAGCTTAGAGAGGCGTGAGCAGTTCTTC. Translation gives CASSLERREQFF.

The rearrangement links TRBV12-5 to TRBJ1-6; D is unclear. The CDR3 spans 17 residues. Looked up from germline, CDR1 is LGHNT and CDR2 is FRNRAP. With 1 base removed from V and 8 bases from J, the gap between germline ends came to 18 bases. The CDR3 coding sequence is TGTGCTAGTGGTTTGGACAGAGAGCGGGGTGGCGATTCACCCCTCCACTTT. This gives the protein CASGLDRERGGDSPLHF.

This rearrangement joins TRBV18 to TRBJ1-5; 8 nucleotides agree with TRBD1. Germline values: CDR1 KGHSH, CDR2 LQKENI. V shed 3 bases and J 6 bases; nucleotides not matched to a gene: 4. The CDR3 contains 14 residues. CDR3 loop: CASSPRTGTQPQHF. The CDR3, as DNA: TGTGCCAGCTCACCTAGGACAGGGACTCAGCCCCAGCATTTT. Full variable domain (remainder filled in from reference TRBV18 and TRBJ1-5): NAGVMQNPRHLVRRRGQEARLRCSPMKGHSHVYWYRQLPEEGLKFMVYLQKENIIDESGMPKERFSAEFPKEGPSILRIQQVVRGDSAAYFCASSPRTGTQPQHFGDGTRLSIL.

V and J are TRBV9 and TRBJ1-4; weak D call: TRBD1 (5 bases). This CDR3 contains 17 residues. Germline V gives CDR1 SGDLS, CDR2 YYNGEE. Trimming shortened V by 4 bases and J by 6 bases, and 22 bases separated the two germline ends. CDR3 in amino acids: CASSLSPGHQGDEKLFF. In DNA, the CDR3 is TGTGCCAGCAGCCTAAGTCCTGGGCACCAAGGGGATGAAAAACTGTTTTTT. Supplemented by reference TRBV9 and TRBJ1-4, the full variable domain reads DSGVTQTPKHLITATGQRVTLRCSPRSGDLSVYWYQQSLDQGLQFLIQYYNGEERAKGNILERFSAQQFPDLHSELNLSSLELGDSALYFCASSLSPGHQGDEKLFFGSGTQLSVL.